This T cell receptor (beta chain) is from a study of blood T cell repertoires in COVID-19. Study in general: The samples span acute and convalescent COVID-19 from the United States, Italy and Spain. PBMCs, B-cell-depleted T cells, or T cells provided the cDNA or gDNA that made up the material.

Per the original methods: Quantification of nucleated cells was approximated via reference gene primer amplification. Assay used: immunoSEQ multiplex PCR; TCRdb lists only in-frame clones, some missing. That table supplies the V and J calls and clone size; D and trimming were determined from the DNA. The data show around 130,000 clones, with approximately 87% seen just once and roughly 3.9% held by the top ten. Per germline, CDR1 MDHEN and CDR2 SYDVKM. V was cut by 10 bases and J by 0 bases, with 12 bases left in between. The length of the CDR3 is 13 residues. The chain joins TRBV28 to TRBJ1-2, with D unresolved. What was sequenced was peripheral blood. This clonotype was obtained from a man aged 55 to 70 with acute or convalescent COVID-19. CDR3: CAIAVSANYGYTF. Written as DNA, the CDR3 is TGTGCCATCGCGGTGTCAGCTAACTATGGCTACACCTTC.